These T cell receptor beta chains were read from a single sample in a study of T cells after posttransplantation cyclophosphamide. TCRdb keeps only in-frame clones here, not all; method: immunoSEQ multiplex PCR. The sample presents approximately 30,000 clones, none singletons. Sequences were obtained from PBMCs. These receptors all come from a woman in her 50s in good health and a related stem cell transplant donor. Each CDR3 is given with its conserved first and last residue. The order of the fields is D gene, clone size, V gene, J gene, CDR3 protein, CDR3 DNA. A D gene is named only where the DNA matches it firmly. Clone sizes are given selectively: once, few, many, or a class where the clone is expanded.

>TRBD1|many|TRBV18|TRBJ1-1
CASSLPGQRVSTEAFF
TGTGCCAGCTCACTACCGGGACAGAGGGTGTCCACTGAAGCTTTCTTT
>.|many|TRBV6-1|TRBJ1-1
CASRMFREVDTEAFF
TGTGCCAGCAGGATGTTCAGGGAAGTCGACACTGAAGCTTTCTTT
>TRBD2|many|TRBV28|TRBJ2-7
CASRLAGGYTYEQYF
TGTGCCAGCAGATTAGCGGGAGGTTATACCTACGAGCAGTACTTC
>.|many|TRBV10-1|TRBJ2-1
CASSESVSLDEQFF
TGCGCCAGCAGTGAGTCCGTTAGTCTGGATGAGCAGTTCTTC
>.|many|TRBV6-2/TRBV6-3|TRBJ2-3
CASSYSLSWASTDTQYF
TGTGCCAGCAGTTACTCCCTTTCGTGGGCTAGCACAGATACGCAGTATTTT
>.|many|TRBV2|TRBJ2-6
CASRAGANVLTF
TGTGCCAGCAGAGCCGGGGCCAACGTCCTGACTTTC
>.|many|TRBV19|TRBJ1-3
CASRTVGGNTIYF
TGTGCCAGCCGCACCGTTGGCGGAAACACCATATATTTT
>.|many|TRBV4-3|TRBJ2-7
CASSPNGDKTTYEQYF
TGCGCCAGCAGCCCTAATGGGGACAAGACGACCTACGAGCAGTACTTC
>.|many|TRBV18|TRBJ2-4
CASSPPGGFGIQYF
TGTGCCAGCTCACCACCGGGCGGGTTCGGCATTCAGTACTTC
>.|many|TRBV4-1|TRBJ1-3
CASSTRDTSSSGNTIYF
TGCGCCAGCAGCACCCGGGACACCTCTTCCTCTGGAAACACCATATATTTT
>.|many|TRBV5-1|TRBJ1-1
CASSLDMNTEAFF
TGCGCCAGCAGCCTGGATATGAACACTGAAGCTTTCTTT
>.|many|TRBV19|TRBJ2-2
CASSNSVGELFF
TGTGCCAGTAGTAACAGTGTCGGGGAGCTGTTTTTT
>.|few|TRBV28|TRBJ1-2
CASSWLRLDRNYGYTF
TGTGCCAGCAGTTGGCTTCGATTGGACAGAAACTATGGCTACACCTTC
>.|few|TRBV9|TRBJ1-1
CASSADSQLNTEAFF
TGTGCCAGCAGCGCGGACAGTCAGTTGAACACTGAAGCTTTCTTT
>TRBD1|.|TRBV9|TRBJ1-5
CASSVDSGGGQPQHF
TGTGCCAGCAGCGTAGATTCAGGGGGTGGTCAGCCCCAGCATTTT
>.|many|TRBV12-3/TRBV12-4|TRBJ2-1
CASTTLGHLISEQFF
TGTGCCAGCACGACGTTGGGCCACCTTATCAGCGAGCAGTTCTTC
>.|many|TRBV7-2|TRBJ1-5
CASSARTDDQPQHF
TGTGCCAGCAGCGCCCGGACAGACGATCAGCCCCAGCATTTT
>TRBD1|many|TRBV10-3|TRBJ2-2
CALSRGTGEAGELFF
TGTGCCCTCTCCCGGGGGACAGGGGAGGCCGGGGAGCTGTTTTTT
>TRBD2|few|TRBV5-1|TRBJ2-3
CASSQGLAGGDTQYF
TGCGCCAGCAGCCAGGGACTAGCGGGAGGGGATACGCAGTATTTT
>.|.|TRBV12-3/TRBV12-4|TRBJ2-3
CASSRADTQYF
TGTGCCAGCAGTCGGGCAGATACGCAGTATTTT
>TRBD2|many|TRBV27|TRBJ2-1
CASSRGLAGRNEQFF
TGTGCCAGCAGTCGGGGACTAGCGGGAAGGAATGAGCAGTTCTTC
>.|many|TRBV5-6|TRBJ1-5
CASSLGGALNQPQHF
TGTGCCAGCAGCTTGGGAGGGGCCCTCAATCAGCCCCAGCATTTT
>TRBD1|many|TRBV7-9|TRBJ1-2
CASSAQGNYGYTF
TGTGCCAGCAGCGCACAGGGGAACTATGGCTACACCTTC
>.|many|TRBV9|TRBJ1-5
CASSVEGQPQHF
TGTGCCAGCAGCGTAGAAGGTCAGCCCCAGCATTTT
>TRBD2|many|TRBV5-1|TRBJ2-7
CASSFGLADLGYEQYF
TGCGCCAGCAGCTTCGGGCTAGCGGACTTGGGGTACGAGCAGTACTTC
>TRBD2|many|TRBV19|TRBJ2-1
CASSLRLAVGMGDEQFF
TGTGCCAGTAGTCTTCGACTAGCTGTTGGCATGGGGGATGAGCAGTTCTTC
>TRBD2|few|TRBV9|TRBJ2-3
CASSRAKGGRAGVSTDTQYF
TGTGCCAGCAGCCGGGCTAAGGGCGGGAGGGCCGGGGTTAGCACAGATACGCAGTATTTT
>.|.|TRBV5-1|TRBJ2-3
CASSLLGDKSTDTQYF
TGCGCCAGCAGCTTGCTTGGGGACAAAAGCACAGATACGCAGTATTTT
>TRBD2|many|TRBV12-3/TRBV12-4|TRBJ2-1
CASRGLAGVPPYNEQFF
TGTGCCAGCAGGGGTCTAGCGGGAGTACCACCCTACAATGAGCAGTTCTTC
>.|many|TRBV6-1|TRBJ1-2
CASSEDPATTYGYTF
TGTGCCAGCAGTGAAGACCCAGCGACTACTTATGGCTACACCTTC
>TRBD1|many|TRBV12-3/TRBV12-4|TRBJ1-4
CASRTTGGELNEKLFF
TGTGCCAGCAGAACGACAGGGGGTGAGCTTAATGAAAAACTGTTTTTT
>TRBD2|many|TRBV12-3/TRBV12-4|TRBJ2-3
CASSSGRLDTQYF
TGTGCCAGCTCTAGCGGGAGGTTAGATACGCAGTATTTT
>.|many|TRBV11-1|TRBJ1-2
CASSSRDTQPTF
TGTGCCAGCAGCTCCCGGGACACCCAACCCACCTTC
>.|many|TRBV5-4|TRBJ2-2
CASSLPGNTGELFF
TGTGCCAGCAGCTTACCAGGGAACACCGGGGAGCTGTTTTTT
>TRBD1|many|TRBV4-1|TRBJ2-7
CASSRAGTGGREQYF
TGCGCCAGCAGCCGCGCCGGGACAGGGGGGAGGGAGCAGTACTTC
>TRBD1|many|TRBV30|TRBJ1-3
CAYDRASGNTIYF
TGTGCCTACGACAGGGCCTCTGGAAACACCATATATTTT
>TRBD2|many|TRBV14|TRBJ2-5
CASSPFSSGEETQYF
TGTGCCAGCAGCCCCTTCTCTAGCGGAGAAGAGACCCAGTACTTC
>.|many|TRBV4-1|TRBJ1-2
CASSHHGQRTYGYTF
TGCGCCAGCAGCCACCACGGACAGAGAACTTATGGCTACACCTTC
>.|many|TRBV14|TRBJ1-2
CASSPFDPLRDGYTF
TGTGCCAGCAGCCCATTCGACCCCTTGAGGGATGGCTACACCTTC
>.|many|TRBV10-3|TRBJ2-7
CATNRAQDEQYF
TGTGCCACAAACAGGGCCCAGGACGAGCAGTACTTC
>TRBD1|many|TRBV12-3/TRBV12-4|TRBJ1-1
CASRQGMNTEAFF
TGTGCCAGCCGACAGGGAATGAACACTGAAGCTTTCTTT
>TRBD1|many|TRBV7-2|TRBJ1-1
CASSLGGQSTEAFF
TGTGCCAGCAGCTTAGGGGGACAGAGCACTGAAGCTTTCTTT
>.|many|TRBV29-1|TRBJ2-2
CSVTGDSRYTGELFF
TGCAGCGTTACAGGGGACTCCCGTTACACCGGGGAGCTGTTTTTT
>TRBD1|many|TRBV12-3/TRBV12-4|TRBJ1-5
CASSQDRDQPQHF
TGTGCCAGCAGTCAAGACAGGGATCAGCCCCAGCATTTT
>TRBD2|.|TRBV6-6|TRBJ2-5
CASSYLGGGPTQYF
TGTGCCAGCAGTTACTTGGGGGGAGGGCCGACCCAGTACTTC
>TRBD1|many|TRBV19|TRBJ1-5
CASSIDSVGGGQPQHF
TGTGCCAGTAGTATCGACAGTGTAGGGGGCGGCCAGCCCCAGCATTTT
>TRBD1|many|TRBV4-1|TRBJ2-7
CASSHIKGGAYEQYF
TGCGCCAGCAGCCATATTAAAGGGGGCGCGTACGAGCAGTACTTC
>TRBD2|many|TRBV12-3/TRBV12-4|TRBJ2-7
CASSGTIYEQYF
TGTGCCAGCAGTGGGACTATCTACGAGCAGTACTTC